The source of this TCR beta chain is a study of siplizumab effects on memory and regulatory T cells. Some clones are missing from TCRdb's copy, which holds only in-frame ones; the method was immunoSEQ multiplex PCR. The sample contains 65,000 to 85,000 clones, approximately 93% of which appear only once. Deletions cut 5 bases from V and 1 base from J, with 11 bases between. The CDR3 has 14 amino acids. Germline assignment: CDR1 LNHNV and CDR2 YYDKDF (reference sequence). The receptor comes from a human donor in good health. This chain links TRBV15 with TRBJ1-2; tentatively, D is TRBD1 (5 bases). The sequenced sample was CD8+ T cells sorted from blood. The CDR3 sequence: CATSEGRLNYGYTF. The CDR3 nucleotides are TGTGCCACCAGCGAGGGACGCCTTAACTATGGCTACACCTTC.